This is a list of T cell receptor beta chains from one sample in a study of blood T cell repertoires in COVID-19. Clones were read by immunoSEQ multiplex PCR, and TCRdb kept only the in-frame ones, dropping some. The sample has over 250,000 clones, 75% to 90% seen once. Sequencing used peripheral blood. All receptors derive from a woman between 65 and 79 years old with COVID-19, enrolled during active disease. Each CDR3 is given with its conserved first and last residue. The D gene is left open where the match is weak. Expanded clones get a size class; other rows say once, few or many, or leave the size out.

V gene: TRBV9; CDR3 length: 15; D gene: TRBD2; clone size: .; J gene: TRBJ2-7; CDR3 DNA: TGTGCCAGCAGCTTCCTAGCGGGGGCCCCTATCGAGCAGTACTTC; CDR3 protein: CASSFLAGAPIEQYF
V gene: TRBV5-1; CDR3 length: 15; D gene: .; clone size: .; J gene: TRBJ1-5; CDR3 DNA: TGCGCCAGCAGCTTACGGGGGGATGGCAATCAGCCCCAGCATTTT; CDR3 protein: CASSLRGDGNQPQHF
V gene: TRBV7-2; CDR3 length: 17; D gene: TRBD2; clone size: .; J gene: TRBJ2-1; CDR3 DNA: TGTGCCAGCAGCCCCCGTCTTAGCGGGGGGGCCCAGTATGAGCAGTTCTTC; CDR3 protein: CASSPRLSGGAQYEQFF
V gene: TRBV11-2; CDR3 length: 15; D gene: .; clone size: .; J gene: TRBJ1-1; CDR3 DNA: TGTGCCAGCAGCTTAGGGCCCTTTATGAACACTGAAGCTTTCTTT; CDR3 protein: CASSLGPFMNTEAFF
V gene: TRBV2; CDR3 length: 13; D gene: .; clone size: .; J gene: TRBJ1-5; CDR3 DNA: TGTGCCAGCAGTGTACATAGCAATCAGCCCCAGCATTTT; CDR3 protein: CASSVHSNQPQHF
V gene: TRBV12-3/TRBV12-4; CDR3 length: 12; D gene: .; clone size: once; J gene: TRBJ1-1; CDR3 DNA: TGTGCCAGCAGTTTCAGGAACACTGAAGCTTTCTTT; CDR3 protein: CASSFRNTEAFF
V gene: TRBV9; CDR3 length: 15; D gene: TRBD2; clone size: .; J gene: TRBJ2-7; CDR3 DNA: TGTGCCAGCAGCGTCTCGACTAGCATTCCCTACGAGCAGTACTTC; CDR3 protein: CASSVSTSIPYEQYF
V gene: TRBV24-1; CDR3 length: 14; D gene: .; clone size: .; J gene: TRBJ2-3; CDR3 DNA: TGTGCCACCAGTGATTTCCAGAACACAGATACGCAGTATTTT; CDR3 protein: CATSDFQNTDTQYF
V gene: TRBV24-1; CDR3 length: 13; D gene: TRBD1; clone size: .; J gene: TRBJ2-1; CDR3 DNA: TGTGCCACCAGTGATTCTACAGGGGATGAGCAGTTCTTC; CDR3 protein: CATSDSTGDEQFF
V gene: TRBV24-1; CDR3 length: 14; D gene: TRBD2; clone size: .; J gene: TRBJ2-3; CDR3 DNA: TGTGCCACCAGTTTACGCGGGGGGGGAGATACGCAGTATTTT; CDR3 protein: CATSLRGGGDTQYF
V gene: TRBV2; CDR3 length: 14; D gene: .; clone size: .; J gene: TRBJ2-5; CDR3 DNA: TGTGCCAGCAACCCCCTGACAGTCCAAGAGACCCAGTACTTC; CDR3 protein: CASNPLTVQETQYF
V gene: TRBV11-2; CDR3 length: 14; D gene: .; clone size: .; J gene: TRBJ1-2; CDR3 DNA: TGTGCCAGCAGCAAGAGCGTACCCCTCTGGGGCTACACCTTC; CDR3 protein: CASSKSVPLWGYTF
V gene: TRBV20-1; CDR3 length: 11; D gene: .; clone size: .; J gene: TRBJ1-1; CDR3 DNA: TGCAGTGCTTCTTCCTACACTGAAGCTTTCTTT; CDR3 protein: CSASSYTEAFF
V gene: TRBV29-1; CDR3 length: 13; D gene: .; clone size: .; J gene: TRBJ1-3; CDR3 DNA: TGCAGCGTTGAAGTCAACAGTGGAAACACCATATATTTT; CDR3 protein: CSVEVNSGNTIYF
V gene: TRBV6-5; CDR3 length: 15; D gene: TRBD2; clone size: .; J gene: TRBJ2-7; CDR3 DNA: TGTGCCAGCAGTCGACTAGCGGGGGTATCCTACGAGCAGTACTTC; CDR3 protein: CASSRLAGVSYEQYF